Listed here are 26 T cell receptor beta chains from one sample, sequenced in a study of response to subunit inactivated influenza vaccine. TCRdb used MiXCR to reprocess the RT-PCR reads, holding one entry per CDR3 protein. The data hold some 540,000 distinct CDR3 sequences, with 20% to 25% observed a single time. This sample was shared with a second study, whose subject was T cells expressing NK-cell markers. That paper notes: Generation of TCR beta cDNA was performed by 5'RACE template switching incorporating UMIs.

Sequencing was performed on CD4+ T cells sorted from PBMCs, taken 11 to 12 days after vaccination. The receptor source for this set is a man in his forties or fifties who received an inactivated influenza vaccine.

CDR3 bases: TGTGCCAGCAGCGTAGGAGGGGCGCGGACGACTGAAGCTTTCTTT. Amino acid sequence: CASSVGGARTTEAFF. The chain combines TRBV9 with TRBJ1-1; D is perhaps TRBD1 (5 bases). The length of the CDR3 is 15 residues. The germline V and J ends were trimmed by 0 bases and 5 bases, with 14 bases remaining between them. From germline, CDR1 is SGDLS and CDR2 YYNGEE.

This chain links TRBV7-9 with TRBJ2-5; TRBD1 might be the D (5 bases). Between the trimmed V and J ends, which lost 1 base and 4 bases, there was a span of 13 bases. CDR3 length: 15 residues. In germline, CDR1 is SEHNR, CDR2 FQNEAQ (reference sequence). Written as DNA, the CDR3 is TGTGCCAGCAGCTTAGGGGGCGCCTCCCGAGAGACCCAGTACTTC. Translated, it gives CASSLGGASRETQYF.

V is TRBV24-1 and J is TRBJ2-3, with 8 bases matching TRBD1. This CDR3 has 16 amino acids. V trimming: 4 bases; J trimming: 6 bases; junction bases outside the gene matches: 11. Germline V CDR1 and CDR2: KGHDR, SFDVKD. The CDR3 here is CATSDPGGNSVDTQYF. The CDR3 DNA sequence: TGTGCCACCAGTGACCCAGGGGGCAATAGCGTGGATACGCAGTATTTT.

A few counts support this clonotype. The J gene is TRBJ1-3, the V gene TRBV20-1, with D perhaps matching TRBD1 (5 bases). The germline V gene encodes CDR1 DFQATT and CDR2 SNEGSKA (reference sequence). The CDR3 spans 15 residues. Trimming left V 3 bases short and J 1 base short, with 13 bases between. CDR3 bases: TGCAGTGCTAGTGTGCAGGGAGTGTCTGGAAACACCATATATTTT. Translating gives CSASVQGVSGNTIYF.

A few counts support this clonotype. This chain uses TRBV7-2 with TRBJ2-5, with D possibly TRBD1 on 5 matching bases. The CDR3 is 13 residues long. V gave up 4 bases and J gave up 4 bases, with 10 bases separating them. The germline CDR1 and CDR2 sequences are SGHTA and FQGNSA. DNA of the CDR3: TGTGCCAGCAGCTCAGGGAAAGGAGAGACCCAGTACTTC. It encodes CASSSGKGETQYF.

CDR3 nucleotides: TGCGCCAGCAGCCCGGGGACAGGGTCCACCGGGGAGCTGTTTTTT. Protein: CASSPGTGSTGELFF. The gene calls are TRBV4-3 and TRBJ2-2; TRBD1 aligns across 9 bases. CDR1 is LGHNA and CDR2 is YSLEER in the germline V gene. The J segment lost 4 bases and the V segment lost 4 bases, leaving 4 bases of the junction unmatched. The CDR3 is 15 amino acids.

Only a few counts were recorded for this clonotype. The chain recombines TRBV7-2 with TRBJ2-7; D is unresolved. V lost 4 bases to trimming and J lost 5 bases, with 12 bases between them. The CDR3 length is 13 residues. In germline, CDR1 is SGHTA, CDR2 FQGNSA. CDR3 nucleotide sequence: TGTGCCAGCAGCTCCCCTAGAAGAGACGAGCAGTACTTC. Protein sequence: CASSSPRRDEQYF. Supplemented by reference TRBV7-2 and TRBJ2-7, the full variable domain reads GAGVSQSPSNKVTEKGKDVELRCDPISGHTALYWYRQSLGQGLEFLIYFQGNSAPDKSGLPSDRFSAERTGGSVSTLTIQRTQQEDSAVYLCASSSPRRDEQYFGPGTRLTVT.

This clonotype was counted a few times. J is TRBJ1-1 and V is TRBV5-1, with D possibly being TRBD1 (6 bases). Germline V lookup: CDR1 SGHRS, CDR2 YFSETQ. CDR3 size: 13 residues. V lost 0 bases and J 5 bases, leaving 8 bases between the germline ends. The DNA for the CDR3 is TGCGCCAGCAGCTTGGTCACAGGGACTGAAGCTTTCTTT. Its protein is CASSLVTGTEAFF.

This clonotype was picked up a small number of times. The chain couples TRBV7-2 to TRBJ2-3; TRBD1 is a possible D gene (5 bases). This CDR3 region has 13 residues. V was pared by 5 bases and J by 2 bases, with 8 bases between. The germline CDR1 and CDR2 sequences are SGHTA and FQGNSA. CDR3 coding DNA: TGTGCCAGCAGCCCGACAGTCACAGATACGCAGTATTTT. Amino acid sequence: CASSPTVTDTQYF. Together with reference TRBV7-2 and TRBJ2-3, the CDR3 gives the full variable domain: GAGVSQSPSNKVTEKGKDVELRCDPISGHTALYWYRQSLGQGLEFLIYFQGNSAPDKSGLPSDRFSAERTGGSVSTLTIQRTQQEDSAVYLCASSPTVTDTQYFGPGTRLTVL.

The chain carries TRBV11-2 and TRBJ2-2; D remains ambiguous. Germline V gene data show CDR1 as SGHAT and CDR2 as FQNNGV. CDR3 length: 12 amino acids. V was pared by 5 bases and J by 6 bases, with 7 bases between. CDR3 in amino acids: CASSPDPGELFF. DNA of the CDR3: TGTGCCAGCAGCCCGGACCCCGGGGAGCTGTTTTTT.

This chain connects TRBV10-3 to TRBJ2-7; 7 bases are shared with TRBD2. The V segment lost 0 bases and the J segment 4 bases; nucleotides outside the gene matches: 6. Germline V lookup: CDR1 ENHRY, CDR2 SYGVKD. The CDR3 is made up of 15 amino acids. The CDR3 is CAISESRGGGYEQYF. The CDR3 DNA follows: TGTGCCATCAGTGAGTCTCGGGGCGGGGGATACGAGCAGTACTTC.

The chain joins TRBV11-1 to TRBJ2-5, with D perhaps matching TRBD1 (6 bases). CDR1 is SGHAT, CDR2 FQDESV, per germline (reference sequence). The ends were cut back, 0 bases at V and 1 base at J, with 9 bases in the middle. This CDR3 is 15 amino acids long. The CDR3 spells CASSLARDTQETQYF. The CDR3 region has the DNA TGTGCCAGCAGCTTAGCTCGGGACACCCAAGAGACCCAGTACTTC.

This chain links TRBV20-1 with TRBJ2-7; D gene uncertain. V was shortened by 1 base and J by 3 bases, with 7 bases between the two germline ends. The germline CDR1 and CDR2 sequences are DFQATT and SNEGSKA (reference sequence). The CDR3 consists of 12 residues. DNA of the CDR3: TGCAGTGCTAGAGGGACGGACTACGAGCAGTACTTC. Translated: CSARGTDYEQYF.

The table lists this clonotype with a few counts. The chain joins TRBV5-4 to TRBJ2-5; the D call may be TRBD1 or TRBD2 (5 bases each). Germline assignment: CDR1 SGHNT and CDR2 YYREEE (reference sequence). Trimming shortened V by 4 bases and J by 2 bases, and 12 bases separated the two germline ends. The length of the CDR3 is 14 residues. CDR3 region: CASSPRDAQETQYF. The CDR3 DNA reads as TGTGCCAGCAGCCCTCGGGACGCGCAAGAGACCCAGTACTTC.

This chain joins TRBV6-2 or TRBV6-3 and TRBJ2-3; no clear D. The V end lost 2 bases, the J end lost 5 bases, and 14 bases lay between the germline ends. Germline CDR1 and CDR2: MNHEY and SVGEGT. The CDR3 is 15 amino acids. The CDR3 region has the DNA TGTGCCAGCAGTTACGAGGTGGGATCAGGAGATACGCAGTATTTT. This gives the protein CASSYEVGSGDTQYF.

The rearrangement uses TRBV4-1 and TRBJ2-3; 8 bases are shared with TRBD2. Germline V lookup: CDR1 MGHRA, CDR2 YSYEKL. The CDR3 spans 15 residues. Trimming took 3 bases from V and 5 from J; bases not matched to a gene: 7. CDR3 protein: CASSQTGGPGDTQYF. The DNA for the CDR3 is TGCGCCAGCAGCCAGACGGGAGGGCCTGGAGATACGCAGTATTTT.

Notes on this clonotype: The germline gene is not matched at one end of the junction; a read error may be the cause. This rearrangement joins TRBV5-1 to TRBJ1-4, with D possibly TRBD1 on 6 matching bases. The CDR3 is 14 residues long. Germline V lookup: CDR1 SGHRS, CDR2 YFSETQ. The CDR3 bases are TGCACCAGCAGCCCAGGACAGTATAATGAAAAACTGTTTTTT. Its protein is CTSSPGQYNEKLFF.

This clonotype was counted only a few times. The V call is TRBV6-1, the J call TRBJ2-7; 12 bases line up with TRBD2. This CDR3 is 17 amino acids long. V dropped 6 bases and J dropped 2; count of bases not matched to a gene: 11. Per germline, CDR1 MNHNS and CDR2 SASEGT. DNA of the CDR3: TGTGCCAGCAGCCCCGCCGGGACTAGCGGGCCAGCCTACGAGCAGTACTTC. This sequence encodes CASSPAGTSGPAYEQYF.

The chain has TRBV15 and TRBJ2-3, with 9 positions matching TRBD1. There are 17 residues in the CDR3. Trimming removed 2 bases from V and 4 bases from J; junction bases left unmatched: 10. Germline CDR1 LNHNV, CDR2 YYDKDF (reference sequence). The CDR3 loop is CATSRRYRGLRPDTQYF. The CDR3 DNA follows: TGTGCCACCAGCAGACGATACAGGGGGCTTCGGCCAGATACGCAGTATTTT.

This chain links TRBV12-3 or TRBV12-4 with TRBJ2-3, with 11 nucleotides matching TRBD2. Trimming at V came to 6 bases and at J to 6 bases, leaving 14 bases not matched to a gene. The CDR3 loop spans 17 amino acids. CDR3 protein: CASSRLGVAGGFDTQYF. In DNA, the CDR3 is TGTGCCAGCAGCCGCCTGGGGGTAGCGGGGGGGTTTGATACGCAGTATTTT.

The chain has TRBV6-5 and TRBJ2-1; D call uncertain. This CDR3 contains 15 residues. Germline values: CDR1 MNHEY, CDR2 SVGAGI. V was clipped by 2 bases and J by 4 bases, with 12 bases between them. Here the CDR3 reads CASSYASQLYNEQFF. The DNA of the CDR3 is TGTGCCAGCAGTTACGCCTCTCAATTGTACAATGAGCAGTTCTTC.

This clonotype is judged medium-sized. The rearrangement links TRBV7-9 to TRBJ2-1, with D possibly being TRBD1 (5 bases). Germline assignment: CDR1 SEHNR and CDR2 FQNEAQ (reference sequence). V dropped 5 bases and J dropped 13 bases, with 12 bases sitting between them. The CDR3 is 11 residues long. CDR3 sequence reads: CASSVGPFQFF. Here the CDR3 DNA reads TGTGCCAGCAGCGTGGGGCCCTTTCAGTTCTTC.

The chain carries TRBV18 and TRBJ2-1; a weak D match, TRBD1 (6 bases). Germline CDR1 is KGHSH and CDR2 is LQKENI. V was trimmed by 2 bases and J by 6 bases, leaving 17 bases between them. The CDR3 covers 16 residues. This CDR3 is CASSPGGEGDRNEQFF. CDR3 nucleotide sequence: TGTGCCAGCTCACCAGGGGGAGAGGGGGATCGCAATGAGCAGTTCTTC.

The CDR3 sequence is CSVERTGELFF. CDR3 DNA sequence: TGCAGCGTTGAAAGGACCGGGGAGCTGTTTTTT. The chain is built from TRBV29-1 and TRBJ2-2; no clear D. V gave up 2 bases and J gave up 5 bases, with 3 bases separating them. The CDR3 sequence is 11 residues long. CDR1 is SQVTM, CDR2 ANQGSEA, per germline.

Only a few counts were recorded for this clonotype. The CDR3 loop is CASSFAWDGNEQFF. DNA for the CDR3: TGTGCCAGCAGTTTTGCTTGGGATGGAAATGAGCAGTTCTTC. The J gene is TRBJ2-1, the V gene TRBV12-3 or TRBV12-4; D gene ambiguous. The CDR3 covers 14 residues. V lost 3 bases and J lost 7, with 13 bases in between.

This chain links TRBV7-2 with TRBJ2-5, with TRBD1 matching 9 bases. The CDR3 has 16 amino acids. V dropped 4 bases and J dropped 2; count of bases not matched to a gene: 8. Germline CDR1 reads SGHTA; CDR2 reads FQGNSA. DNA for the CDR3: TGTGCCAGCAGCTCCTTCGGACAGGGGCGGCAAGAGACCCAGTACTTC. This codes for CASSSFGQGRQETQYF. Supplemented by reference TRBV7-2 and TRBJ2-5, the full variable domain reads GAGVSQSPSNKVTEKGKDVELRCDPISGHTALYWYRQSLGQGLEFLIYFQGNSAPDKSGLPSDRFSAERTGGSVSTLTIQRTQQEDSAVYLCASSSFGQGRQETQYFGPGTRLLVL.